This is a list of T cell receptor beta chains from one sample in a study of response to subunit inactivated influenza vaccine. MiXCR was run by TCRdb on the RT-PCR reads, yielding one entry per CDR3 protein. The data show approximately 500,000 distinct CDR3 sequences, with less than 15% seen just once and over 8.5% held by the top ten. The specimen comprised PBMCs from blood, sampled about 12 days after vaccination. These receptors all come from a man aged 45-65 years who received an inactivated influenza vaccine. Both conserved end residues are part of each CDR3. A D gene is named only where the DNA matches it firmly.

CDR3aa,d_gene,v_gene
CASSKGGRQGAGELFF,NA,TRBV21-1
CASSFGGREQPQHF,NA,TRBV12-3/TRBV12-4
CASKVGGRSSYEQYF,TRBD2,TRBV7-2
CASSLRLAGVSNEQFF,TRBD2,TRBV7-9
CASSAVSWGGLSSYNEQFF,NA,TRBV11-2
CATSRGPGWEQYF,NA,TRBV15
CASSDFRQGVYNEQFF,TRBD1,TRBV5-1
CSAEDRVSNTEAFF,TRBD1,TRBV20-1
CASAQQGNTEAFF,NA,TRBV6-6
CSAPQASSAKNIQYF,NA,TRBV20-1
CSARVLEYTGELFF,NA,TRBV20-1
CASSLTSAGELFF,NA,TRBV12-3/TRBV12-4
CASSFLAGTNTGELFF,TRBD2,TRBV5-1
CSANNGPDTQYF,NA,TRBV20-1
CASSFRGNAGQYF,TRBD1,TRBV28
CASSLGLAGGPQDEQYF,TRBD2,TRBV7-9
CASRPEAHYGYTF,NA,TRBV28
CASSFAGRSGNTIYF,NA,TRBV28
CASGLTDAGVDTQYF,NA,TRBV7-9
CASSDSDLRLNTEAFF,NA,TRBV6-2/TRBV6-3
CSARPGTAYEQYF,TRBD1,TRBV20-1
CASSFTPGGSPLHF,NA,TRBV9
CASSLTGHNTDTQYF,NA,TRBV5-1
CASSLATGPGTGELFF,NA,TRBV7-6
CASSKLAGAYNEQFF,TRBD2,TRBV2
CASSLDPGSVDTQYF,NA,TRBV11-2
CASSLQGGTHGNEQFF,NA,TRBV27
CSVVRAGETQYF,NA,TRBV29-1
CASSLYTRGDVLTF,NA,TRBV7-8
CSAISEGARQPQHF,TRBD1,TRBV20-1
CASSPMESSEAFF,NA,TRBV2
CASTDPTGAEAFF,NA,TRBV5-6
CASNKIINFRAERSTEAFF,NA,TRBV27
CASSEVGGGETQYF,NA,TRBV6-1
CASRKNFLGDTQYF,NA,TRBV6-1
CASSEAEGQGLGAQYF,TRBD1,TRBV6-1